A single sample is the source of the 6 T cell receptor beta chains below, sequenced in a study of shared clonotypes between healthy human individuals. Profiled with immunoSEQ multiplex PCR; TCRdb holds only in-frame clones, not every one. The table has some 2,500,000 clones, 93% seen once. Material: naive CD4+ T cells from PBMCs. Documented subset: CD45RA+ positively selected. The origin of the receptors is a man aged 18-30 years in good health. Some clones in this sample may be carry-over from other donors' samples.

The CDR3 region is CASSLSYLQETQYF. The CDR3 DNA is TGTGCCAGCAGCTTAAGCTACCTCCAAGAGACCCAGTACTTC. The chain has TRBV7-2 and TRBJ2-5; D not certain. Looked up from germline, CDR1 is SGHTA and CDR2 is FQGNSA. CDR3 size: 14 residues. Trimming stripped 2 bases from V and 1 base from J, with 8 bases between.

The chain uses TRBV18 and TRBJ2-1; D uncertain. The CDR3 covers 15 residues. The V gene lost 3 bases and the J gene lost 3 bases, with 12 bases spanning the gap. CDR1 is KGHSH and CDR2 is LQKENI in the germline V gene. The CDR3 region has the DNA TGTGCCAGCTCACCTCCGGGCAGAGACTACAATGAGCAGTTCTTC. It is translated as CASSPPGRDYNEQFF.

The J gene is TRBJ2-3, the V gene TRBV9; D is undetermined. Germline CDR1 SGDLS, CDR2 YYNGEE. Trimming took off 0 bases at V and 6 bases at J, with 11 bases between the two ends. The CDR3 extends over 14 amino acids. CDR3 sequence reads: CASSVEGNSDTQYF. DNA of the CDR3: TGTGCCAGCAGCGTAGAGGGTAATTCCGATACGCAGTATTTT.

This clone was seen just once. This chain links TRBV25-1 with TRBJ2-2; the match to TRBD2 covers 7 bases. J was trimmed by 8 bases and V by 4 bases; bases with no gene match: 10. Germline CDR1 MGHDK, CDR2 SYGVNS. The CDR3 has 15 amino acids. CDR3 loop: CASSAAGFSGGELFF. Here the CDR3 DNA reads TGTGCCAGCAGTGCCGCTGGGTTTAGCGGGGGGGAGCTGTTTTTT. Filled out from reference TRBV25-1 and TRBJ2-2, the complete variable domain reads EADIYQTPRYLVIGTGKKITLECSQTMGHDKMYWYQQDPGMELHLIHYSYGVNSTEKGDLSSESTVSRIRTEHFPLTLESARPSHTSQYLCASSAAGFSGGELFFGEGSRLTVL.

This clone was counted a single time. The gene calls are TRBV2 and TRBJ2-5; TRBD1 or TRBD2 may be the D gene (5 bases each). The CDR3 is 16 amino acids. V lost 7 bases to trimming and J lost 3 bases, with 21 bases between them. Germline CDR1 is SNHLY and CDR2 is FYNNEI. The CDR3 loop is CASNPPHGDGKETQYF. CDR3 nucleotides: TGTGCCAGCAACCCACCCCACGGGGACGGCAAAGAGACCCAGTACTTC.

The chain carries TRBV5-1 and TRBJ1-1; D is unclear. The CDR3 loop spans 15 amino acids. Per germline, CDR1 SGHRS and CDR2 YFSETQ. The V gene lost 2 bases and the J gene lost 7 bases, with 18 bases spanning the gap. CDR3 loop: CASSFLVGETSEAFF. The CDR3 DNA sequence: TGCGCCAGCAGCTTTTTAGTCGGGGAGACGAGTGAAGCTTTCTTT.